This T cell receptor beta chain was sequenced for a study of shared clonotypes between healthy human individuals. General study results and limits: Inspection by rarefaction showed sorted-subset sequencing to be incomplete despite large depth. Shared clonotypes: roughly 4.5% naive CD4, roughly 4% naive CD8, roughly 2.2% memory CD4, roughly 0.4% memory CD8. Non-shared clonotypes showed lower generation probabilities than clonotypes common to all four donors.

Every one of the donors was a Caucasian adult that lived in Nashville, Tennessee. The assay was immunoSEQ multiplex PCR, and TCRdb's table has in-frame clones only and misses some. Among around 1 million clones listed, about 80% were seen once. Comment on this clone: As yet, its antigen is unknown.

The CDR3 has 16 amino acids. V shed 4 bases and J 3 bases; nucleotides not matched to a gene: 5. Per the germline V gene, CDR1 is SGHDT and CDR2 is YYEEEE. The V and J genes are TRBV5-6 and TRBJ2-1; 12 bases match TRBD2. This sequence originates from a man aged 18 to 29 in good health. The sequenced sample consisted of memory CD4+ T cells sorted from blood. Subset denoted: CD45RA-negative fraction. The CDR3 nucleotides read TGTGCCAGCAGCCCGCTAGCGGGAGGGATCTACAATGAGCAGTTCTTC. Protein product: CASSPLAGGIYNEQFF.